The 30 T cell receptor beta chains in this list originate from one sample, sequenced in a study of blood T cell repertoires in COVID-19. The assay was immunoSEQ multiplex PCR, and TCRdb's table has in-frame clones only and misses some. The sample lists tens of thousands of clones, 82% occurring once. Material: peripheral blood. These receptors were obtained from a human donor in a cohort sampled during active COVID-19.

CDR3 sequence reads: CATGGRGRWGYTF. In DNA form, the CDR3 reads TGTGCCACCGGTGGCAGGGGGCGTTGGGGCTACACCTTC. The chain combines TRBV24-1 with TRBJ1-2; the match to TRBD1 covers 8 bases. Germline V lookup: CDR1 KGHDR, CDR2 SFDVKD. Unmatched junction bases numbered 10, after V lost 9 bases and J lost 8 bases. This CDR3 comprises 13 residues.

The chain recombines TRBV5-1 with TRBJ1-4; the D gene is possibly TRBD1 (5 bases). CDR3 size: 17 residues. Trimming cost V 1 base and J 8 bases, with 21 bases left between them. CDR1 and CDR2 from the germline V gene are SGHRS and YFSETQ. CDR3 nucleotides: TGCGCCAGCAGCTTGAGCGTTTTCGGGGGAAGAGGGGAAAAACTGTTTTTT. This encodes CASSLSVFGGRGEKLFF.

J is TRBJ2-3 and V is TRBV7-2, with D unclear. The germline V gene encodes CDR1 SGHTA and CDR2 FQGNSA. Between the trimmed V and J ends, which lost 5 bases and 1 base, there was a span of 13 bases. The CDR3 covers 15 residues. CDR3 residues: CASSLPVMRTDTQYF. The DNA for the CDR3 is TGTGCCAGCAGCCTCCCAGTGATGCGCACAGATACGCAGTATTTT.

V gene TRBV24-1 combines with J gene TRBJ1-1; 8 bases are shared with TRBD1. Germline assignment: CDR1 KGHDR and CDR2 SFDVKD. The CDR3 is made up of 14 amino acids. The V segment lost 5 bases and the J segment 4 bases; nucleotides outside the gene matches: 5. The CDR3 region has the DNA TGTGCCACCAGTGGCAAGACAGGGGTCACTGAAGCTTTCTTT. It codes for CATSGKTGVTEAFF.

The chain uses TRBV5-1 and TRBJ2-5, with D possibly matching TRBD1 (6 bases). V was trimmed by 1 base and J by 11 bases, leaving 15 bases between them. Germline V gene lookup returns CDR1 SGHRS and CDR2 YFSETQ. This CDR3 region has 13 residues. The CDR3 DNA sequence: TGCGCCAGCAGCTTGTATCAGGGGCGGTCTCAGTACTTC. Protein sequence: CASSLYQGRSQYF.

The rearrangement uses TRBV7-8 and TRBJ1-1, with D perhaps matching TRBD1 (5 bases). CDR1 SGHVS and CDR2 FQNEAQ come from the germline V gene. The CDR3 extends over 16 amino acids. The V end was cut by 3 bases, the J end by 4 bases, with 18 bases between. The CDR3 loop reads CASSFFGGIRATEAFF. CDR3 nucleotide sequence: TGTGCCAGCAGCTTTTTTGGTGGAATCAGGGCCACTGAAGCTTTCTTT.

Here the CDR3 DNA reads TGTGCCAGCAGCGTAACTCACCTCCTCTATGGCTACACCTTC. It translates to CASSVTHLLYGYTF. The genes are TRBV9 and TRBJ1-2; D not resolved. The V end lost 1 base, the J end lost 4 bases, and 11 bases lay between the germline ends. The CDR3 spans 14 residues. CDR1 SGDLS and CDR2 YYNGEE come from the germline V gene.

The table lists this clone with a few counts. The chain carries TRBV30 and TRBJ1-1, with 8 bases matching TRBD1. Germline-derived CDR1 and CDR2 are GTSNPN and SVGIG (reference sequence). The CDR3 has 17 amino acids. The V segment lost 4 bases and the J segment 3 bases; nucleotides outside the gene matches: 16. CDR3 sequence: CAWNPARQGRKDTEAFF. CDR3 in DNA: TGTGCCTGGAATCCCGCGAGACAGGGGAGAAAGGACACTGAAGCTTTCTTT.

The chain joins TRBV5-1 to TRBJ2-7; TRBD1 might be the D (5 bases). The V and J ends lost 1 base and 7 bases respectively, with 9 bases between them. The CDR3 extends over 12 amino acids. Germline CDR1 reads SGHRS; CDR2 reads YFSETQ. The CDR3: CASSLQGEEQYF. CDR3 coding DNA: TGCGCCAGCAGCTTGCAAGGGGAAGAGCAGTACTTC. Combining the CDR3 with reference TRBV5-1 and TRBJ2-7 gives the whole variable domain KAGVTQTPRYLIKTRGQQVTLSCSPISGHRSVSWYQQTPGQGLQFLFEYFSETQRNKGNFPGRFSGRQFSNSRSEMNVSTLELGDSALYLCASSLQGEEQYFGPGTRLTVT.

The chain is built from TRBV19 and TRBJ2-6; TRBD1 might be the D (7 bases). Germline lookup yields CDR1 LNHDA and CDR2 SQIVND (reference sequence). The CDR3 covers 18 residues. Between the trimmed V and J ends, which lost 6 bases and 0 bases, there was a span of 18 bases. This chain's CDR3 is CASSKTGTAGSGANVLTF. For the CDR3, the DNA is TGTGCCAGTAGCAAAACCGGGACAGCGGGCTCTGGGGCCAACGTCCTGACTTTC.

V is TRBV19 and J is TRBJ1-1; D perhaps matches TRBD1 (5 bases). The germline V gene has CDR1 LNHDA and CDR2 SQIVND (reference sequence). The length of the CDR3 is 11 residues. Trimming pared 7 bases from V and 10 bases from J, leaving 13 bases between. For the CDR3, the DNA is TGTGCCAGTATCCGGGGGGTAGGAGCTTTCTTT. Amino acid sequence: CASIRGVGAFF.

The chain links TRBV2 to TRBJ1-1, with a possible D match to TRBD1 (5 bases). CDR1 is SNHLY and CDR2 is FYNNEI in the germline V gene. V was trimmed by 11 bases and J by 11 bases, leaving 18 bases between them. The CDR3 loop spans 11 amino acids. The CDR3 loop reads CASTRGMRAFF. For the CDR3, the DNA is TGTGCCTCCACAAGGGGTATGCGGGCTTTCTTT.

With regard to this clone: The same CDR3 arises from other DNA sequences in this sample as well. The V gene is TRBV2, the J gene TRBJ1-6; D is unresolved. Germline CDR1 is SNHLY and CDR2 is FYNNEI. V dropped 4 bases and J dropped 0 bases, with 7 bases sitting between them. The CDR3 is 15 residues long. DNA of the CDR3: TGTGCCAGCAGTGCTGAGAGCTCCTATAATTCACCCCTCCACTTT. This encodes CASSAESSYNSPLHF.

There are a few counts of this clone. The chain couples TRBV7-2 to TRBJ1-3, with 7 bases matching TRBD1. Germline CDR1 is SGHTA and CDR2 is FQGNSA. Trimming removed 5 bases from V and 0 bases from J; junction bases left unmatched: 4. There are 15 residues in the CDR3. In DNA form, the CDR3 reads TGTGCCAGCAGCCCAGGGGGTAACTCTGGAAACACCATATATTTT. Translating gives CASSPGGNSGNTIYF.

This clone has a single count. CDR3 nucleotides: TGTGCCAGCAGTCCCCGGGGGGGGGCGCAGAGAGAGCAGTACTTC. This translates into CASSPRGGAQREQYF. The chain joins TRBV7-9 to TRBJ2-7; 8 positions agree with TRBD2. The ends lost 6 bases at V and 7 bases at J; junction bases unmatched: 14. This CDR3 has 15 residues. Germline lookup yields CDR1 SEHNR and CDR2 FQNEAQ (reference sequence).

The CDR3 is CASSQAGTGAYEQYF. CDR3 coding DNA: TGCGCCAGCAGCCAAGCCGGGACAGGGGCCTACGAGCAGTACTTC. The V and J genes are TRBV4-1 and TRBJ2-7; 10 nucleotides match TRBD1. Losses at the gene ends were 1 base for V and 2 bases for J; bases not matched to a gene: 2. Germline CDR1 is MGHRA and CDR2 is YSYEKL. The CDR3 consists of 15 residues.

The J gene is TRBJ1-6, the V gene TRBV30; 7 bases match TRBD1. The junction had 12 bases not matched to a gene; V was cut back by 4 bases and J by 0 bases. Germline V lookup: CDR1 GTSNPN, CDR2 SVGIG (reference sequence). The CDR3 runs 18 residues. CDR3 sequence reads: CAWKVGDRFFSYNSPLHF. In DNA, the CDR3 is TGTGCCTGGAAAGTAGGGGACAGATTTTTCTCCTATAATTCACCCCTCCACTTT.

This chain uses TRBV6-6 with TRBJ1-4; the D is unclear. There are 17 residues in the CDR3. The V and J ends lost 5 bases and 5 bases respectively, with 21 bases between them. Germline V gives CDR1 MNHNY, CDR2 SVGAGI (reference sequence). The CDR3 coding sequence is TGTGCCAGCAGTCCACCCAAACGGGGAGGAACGAATGAAAAACTGTTTTTT. It yields the protein CASSPPKRGGTNEKLFF.

The rearrangement joins TRBV4-1 to TRBJ2-7; 7 bases are a match to TRBD1. From germline, CDR1 is MGHRA and CDR2 YSYEKL. The CDR3 spans 16 residues. Losses at the gene ends were 3 bases for V and 2 bases for J; bases not matched to a gene: 10. The CDR3, as DNA: TGCGCCAGCAGCCAGGCTCCGGGACAGAGAGCCTACGAGCAGTACTTC. This encodes CASSQAPGQRAYEQYF.

This chain links TRBV4-1 with TRBJ1-1; no clear D. CDR1 MGHRA and CDR2 YSYEKL come from the germline V gene. Trimming removed 0 bases from V and 4 bases from J, with 12 bases in between. CDR3 length: 15 amino acids. The CDR3 reads CASSQELGRVTEAFF. CDR3 DNA sequence: TGCGCCAGCAGCCAAGAACTAGGGAGGGTCACTGAAGCTTTCTTT.

V usage is TRBV11-3 and J usage is TRBJ2-1; maybe TRBD2 (5 bases). The length of the CDR3 is 15 residues. The V end was cut by 5 bases, the J end by 4 bases, with 15 bases between. Germline V lookup: CDR1 SGHNT, CDR2 YENEEA. The CDR3 region is CASSRSHEGYNEQFF. The CDR3 DNA reads TGTGCCAGCAGCCGAAGCCACGAGGGATACAATGAGCAGTTCTTC.

The V and J genes are TRBV11-1 and TRBJ1-2; D gene unclear. The CDR3 is made up of 14 amino acids. The ends were cut back, 6 bases at V and 0 bases at J, with 11 bases in the middle. CDR1 SGHAT and CDR2 FQDESV come from the germline V gene (reference sequence). CDR3 in amino acids: CASSTSSANYGYTF. As DNA, the CDR3 is TGTGCCAGCAGTACCTCATCAGCTAACTATGGCTACACCTTC.

This clone came up once. The rearrangement uses TRBV27 and TRBJ2-7; perhaps TRBD1 as D (5 bases). The CDR3 covers 13 residues. V was pared by 6 bases and J by 3 bases, with 12 bases between. CDR1 is MNHEY, CDR2 SMNVEV, per germline (reference sequence). The chain's CDR3 is CASSLTAVYEQYF. As DNA, the CDR3 is TGTGCCAGCAGCTTGACAGCCGTCTACGAGCAGTACTTC.

The chain combines TRBV15 with TRBJ2-3, with D possibly being TRBD2 (6 bases). V lost 11 bases to trimming and J lost 2 bases, with 14 bases between them. Germline V gives CDR1 LNHNV, CDR2 YYDKDF (reference sequence). CDR3 size: 13 residues. The DNA for the CDR3 is TGTGCCTCGGGGGAGCCAGTCACAGATACGCAGTATTTT. Translating gives CASGEPVTDTQYF.

This chain uses TRBV5-1 with TRBJ2-7; a weak D match, TRBD1 (6 bases). V shed 0 bases and J shed 0 bases, with 13 bases lying between them. Germline V gene lookup returns CDR1 SGHRS and CDR2 YFSETQ. This CDR3 is 16 amino acids long. The CDR3 protein is CASSLEIGTNSYEQYF. The CDR3 region has the DNA TGCGCCAGCAGCTTGGAAATCGGGACAAACTCCTACGAGCAGTACTTC.

The chain links TRBV3-1 (or the pseudogene TRBV3-2) to TRBJ1-5, with D uncertain. Germline lookup yields CDR1 LGHDT and CDR2 YNNKEL (reference sequence). Trimming pared 4 bases from V and 8 bases from J, leaving 15 bases between. This CDR3 has 14 amino acids. Here the CDR3 reads CASSLQIGGKPQHF. CDR3 nucleotide sequence: TGTGCCAGCAGCCTTCAGATAGGCGGAAAGCCCCAGCATTTT.

V usage is TRBV6-5 and J usage is TRBJ2-7, with D hard to call. V lost 7 bases, J lost 6 bases, and 19 bases lay in between. The CDR3 runs to 14 residues. CDR1 is MNHEY, CDR2 SVGAGI, per germline. The CDR3: CASNWSTEVREQYF. As DNA, the CDR3 is TGTGCCAGCAATTGGTCCACTGAGGTCCGCGAGCAGTACTTC.

The rearrangement links TRBV10-3 to TRBJ2-3; TRBD1 matches at 10 bases. Germline V gene data show CDR1 as ENHRY and CDR2 as SYGVKD. Unmatched junction bases numbered 7, after V lost 7 bases and J lost 0 bases. This CDR3 contains 16 residues. The CDR3 nucleotides read TGTGCCATCACTAACGGACAGGGGGAAAGCACAGATACGCAGTATTTT. This translates into CAITNGQGESTDTQYF.

The CDR3 spells CATQRGQGHEQYF. The DNA of the CDR3 is TGTGCCACTCAACGAGGACAGGGTCACGAGCAGTACTTC. V usage is TRBV24-1 and J usage is TRBJ2-7; 8 bases are a match to TRBD1. The V gene's germline CDR1 is KGHDR and CDR2 SFDVKD. The CDR3 has 13 amino acids. Unmatched junction bases numbered 9, after V lost 10 bases and J lost 5 bases.

The chain couples TRBV7-3 to TRBJ1-1, with D possibly matching TRBD1 (5 bases). This CDR3 comprises 13 residues. The germline V gene has CDR1 SGHTA and CDR2 FQGTGA. The V end was cut by 5 bases, the J end by 7 bases, with 14 bases between. The CDR3 loop is CASSRDGASEAFF. DNA for the CDR3: TGTGCCAGCAGCCGAGATGGGGCGAGTGAAGCTTTCTTT.